This TCR beta chain was profiled in a study of blood T cells in healthy people across ages. To note about this clonotype: Its specificity is not known.

Extracted total RNA amounted to at least 5 micrograms for each sample. V was cut by 0 bases and J by 5 bases, with 8 bases left in between. Germline values: CDR1 MGHRA, CDR2 YSYEKL. This CDR3 comprises 14 residues. The authors ran a second PCR of roughly 6 to 12 cycles using a sample-barcoded 5' primer and a J-beta primer mix. Carrying 12 random nucleotides, a template-switch adaptor labeled each individual cDNA molecule. TCRdb analysed the 5' RACE reads with MiXCR anew, one entry per CDR3 protein. The sample has around 500,000 distinct CDR3 sequences; 40% to 55% are singletons. Study results and limitations: Unsorted PBMC material precluded a definitive naive versus antigen-experienced comparison. Possibly, changes in expanded clonotypes were confounded because donor CMV status was unknown.

V gene TRBV4-1 combines with J gene TRBJ1-5; D remains ambiguous. Sequenced: blood. This receptor was taken from an elderly man in good health. DNA for the CDR3: TGCGCCAGCAGCCAAGAATTCTCCCATCAGCCCCAGCATTTT. Translating it yields CASSQEFSHQPQHF.